One sample yielded the 31 T cell receptor beta chains listed below, sequenced in a study of T cell responses to AZD1222 COVID-19 vaccine. Libraries were prepared by immunoSEQ multiplex PCR; TCRdb keeps only in-frame clonotypes and omits some of them. The sample comprises around 130,000 clones, about 91% of which are singletons, and 2.8% rests with the top ten. The sample here was peripheral blood, taken on day 0 of AZD1222 vaccination. The receptor set was obtained from an adult in good health.

V usage is TRBV5-1 and J usage is TRBJ2-1; a weak D match, TRBD2 (5 bases). The CDR3 length is 17 residues. Germline CDR1 SGHRS, CDR2 YFSETQ. Trimming pared 4 bases from V and 9 bases from J, leaving 26 bases between. The CDR3 loop reads CASSALSGHPGNGEQFF. As DNA, the CDR3 is TGCGCCAGCAGCGCCCTTTCCGGGCACCCGGGGAACGGTGAGCAGTTCTTC.

This clone was counted a single time. The CDR3 DNA reads as TGTGCCAGCAGCTTTTGGGGGACAGGCATCTCCTACGAGCAGTACTTC. It translates to CASSFWGTGISYEQYF. V usage is TRBV7-9 and J usage is TRBJ2-7, with TRBD1 matching over 8 bases. Germline values: CDR1 SEHNR, CDR2 FQNEAQ (reference sequence). The CDR3 spans 16 residues. Trimming took 3 bases from V and 0 from J; bases not matched to a gene: 7.

The V and J genes are TRBV27 and TRBJ2-3, with D perhaps matching TRBD1 or TRBD2 (5 bases each). V lost 6 bases and J lost 5, with 15 bases in between. Germline-derived CDR1 and CDR2 are MNHEY and SMNVEV (reference sequence). The CDR3 length is 14 residues. The chain's CDR3 is CASSLGGMGDTQYF. The CDR3 nucleotides read TGTGCCAGCAGCCTTGGGGGTATGGGAGATACGCAGTATTTT.

The V gene is TRBV7-2, the J gene TRBJ1-2, with TRBD1 identical over 10 bases. The CDR3 loop spans 15 amino acids. Germline trimming cut 0 bases from V and 7 bases from J; bases unmatched to any gene: 5. Germline V gives CDR1 SGHTA, CDR2 FQGNSA. CDR3 in DNA: TGTGCCAGCAGCTTAGCGGGACAGGGGTACTTTGGCTACACCTTC. It is translated as CASSLAGQGYFGYTF.

The J gene is TRBJ1-1, the V gene TRBV10-3, with D uncertain. The CDR3 has 12 amino acids. The germline V gene encodes CDR1 ENHRY and CDR2 SYGVKD. V lost 2 bases to trimming and J lost 0 bases, with 1 base between them. The CDR3 DNA reads TGTGCCATCAGTGAGGTGAACACTGAAGCTTTCTTT. Translating it yields CAISEVNTEAFF.

This clone has more than one count but fewer than ten. The chain uses TRBV29-1 and TRBJ2-1, with TRBD2 as a possible D gene (5 bases). The CDR3 runs to 15 residues. Germline CDR1 reads SQVTM; CDR2 reads ANQGSEA. V was trimmed by 2 bases and J by 9 bases, leaving 20 bases between them. The CDR3 is CSVESRALRSGEQFF. The CDR3, as DNA: TGCAGCGTTGAAAGTCGCGCCCTTAGAAGCGGTGAGCAGTTCTTC.

This clone showed up just once. The genes are TRBV10-3 and TRBJ1-3; D gene uncertain. Germline CDR1 reads ENHRY; CDR2 reads SYGVKD. V was trimmed by 11 bases and J by 0 bases, leaving 11 bases between them. The CDR3 consists of 13 residues. CDR3: CAVTASSGNTIYF. The CDR3 region has the DNA TGTGCCGTCACAGCGAGCTCTGGAAACACCATATATTTT.

J is TRBJ2-7 and V is TRBV6-5; 13 nucleotides align to TRBD2. CDR1 is MNHEY and CDR2 is SVGAGI in the germline V gene. V trimming: 7 bases; J trimming: 5 bases; junction bases outside the gene matches: 8. The CDR3 sequence is 15 residues long. In nucleotides, the CDR3 is TGTGCCAGCACGGCGGAGACTAGCGGGAGGAACGAGCAGTACTTC. Translated, it gives CASTAETSGRNEQYF.

The count of this clone is one. V is TRBV5-1 and J is TRBJ1-2, with D possibly being TRBD1 (6 bases). The CDR3 has 15 residues. The germline V gene has CDR1 SGHRS and CDR2 YFSETQ. The V and J ends lost 0 bases and 4 bases respectively, with 13 bases between them. This CDR3 reads CASSLGPQGSYGYTF. The CDR3 DNA reads as TGCGCCAGCAGCTTGGGTCCCCAGGGGAGCTATGGCTACACCTTC.

This chain joins TRBV14 and TRBJ2-1; TRBD2 matches at 11 bases. The CDR3 has 18 residues. CDR1 SGHDN and CDR2 FVKESK come from the germline V gene. With 5 bases clipped from V and 4 bases from J, the junction kept 13 bases outside the gene matches. This CDR3 is CASSFWTSGQPGYNEQFF. In DNA, the CDR3 is TGTGCCAGCAGCTTTTGGACTAGCGGGCAACCTGGATACAATGAGCAGTTCTTC.

The J gene is TRBJ1-6, the V gene TRBV30; D is unresolved. The length of the CDR3 is 13 residues. CDR1 and CDR2 (germline): GTSNPN, SVGIG (reference sequence). Trimming took 1 base from V and 9 from J, leaving 10 bases between them. The CDR3 sequence: CAWSAGWGSPLHF. The CDR3 nucleotides are TGTGCCTGGAGTGCCGGATGGGGTTCACCCCTCCACTTT.

This rearrangement joins TRBV19 to TRBJ2-5; the match to TRBD2 covers 7 bases. Germline lookup yields CDR1 LNHDA and CDR2 SQIVND (reference sequence). Germline trimming cut 3 bases from V and 4 bases from J; bases unmatched to any gene: 5. The CDR3 is 14 residues long. CDR3 coding DNA: TGTGCCAGTAGTATCTACGGGGAGGGAGAGACCCAGTACTTC. Protein product: CASSIYGEGETQYF.

The rearrangement joins TRBV5-5 to TRBJ1-4, with D possibly matching TRBD1 (5 bases). This CDR3 comprises 14 residues. Germline V CDR1 and CDR2: SGHKS, YYEKEE (reference sequence). V lost 3 bases, J lost 6 bases, and 12 bases lay in between. CDR3 residues: CASSSRVYDEKLFF. The CDR3 nucleotides read TGTGCCAGCAGCTCCAGGGTTTACGATGAAAAACTGTTTTTT.

The chain joins TRBV12-3 or TRBV12-4 to TRBJ2-1; D gene ambiguous. The V end was cut by 3 bases, the J end by 3 bases, with 6 bases between. There are 13 residues in the CDR3. Here the CDR3 reads CASSFSVYNEQFF. The CDR3 DNA sequence: TGTGCCAGCAGTTTTTCTGTCTACAATGAGCAGTTCTTC.

This clone was seen only once. The V gene is TRBV18, the J gene TRBJ1-3; D is possibly TRBD1 (6 bases). The CDR3 is 15 amino acids. Germline CDR1 reads KGHSH; CDR2 reads LQKENI. Trimming shortened V by 1 base and J by 0 bases, and 7 bases separated the two germline ends. The CDR3 loop is CASSPLDSSGNTIYF. In nucleotides, the CDR3 is TGTGCCAGCTCACCACTGGACAGCTCTGGAAACACCATATATTTT.

The chain has TRBV12-3 or TRBV12-4 and TRBJ2-5; D is unresolved. Trimming left V 2 bases short and J 2 bases short, with 6 bases between. The CDR3 loop spans 13 amino acids. CDR3 region: CASSLNLQETQYF. The CDR3 nucleotides are TGTGCCAGCAGTTTAAACCTACAAGAGACCCAGTACTTC.

In the case of this clone: The sample holds other DNA sequences that translate to the same CDR3. J is TRBJ2-7 and V is TRBV19; a weak D match, TRBD1 (5 bases). The germline V and J ends were trimmed by 5 bases and 4 bases, with 9 bases remaining between them. The V gene's germline CDR1 is LNHDA and CDR2 SQIVND (reference sequence). The CDR3 contains 12 residues. The CDR3: CASSANRYEQYF. Here the CDR3 DNA reads TGTGCCAGTAGTGCAAACAGGTACGAGCAGTACTTC.

This clone has a handful of counts. The chain couples TRBV6-5 to TRBJ2-7; TRBD2 agrees at 10 bases. Trimming removed 0 bases from V and 6 bases from J; junction bases left unmatched: 5. There are 15 residues in the CDR3. In germline, CDR1 is MNHEY, CDR2 SVGAGI. Here the CDR3 DNA reads TGTGCCAGCAGTTACTCCTCGGGACTAGCGAGCGAGCAGTACTTC. Translation: CASSYSSGLASEQYF.

This clone has only a few counts. This rearrangement joins TRBV30 to TRBJ1-3; tentatively, D is TRBD1 (6 bases). Germline assignment: CDR1 GTSNPN and CDR2 SVGIG (reference sequence). Deletions cut 3 bases from V and 2 bases from J, with 11 bases between. The CDR3 spans 14 residues. The CDR3 loop reads CAWRTQGAGNTIYF. CDR3 coding DNA: TGTGCCTGGAGAACACAGGGCGCTGGAAACACCATATATTTT.

This clone was detected once. This chain joins TRBV6-2 or TRBV6-3 and TRBJ1-3; D is unresolved. The CDR3 has 12 residues. In germline, CDR1 is MNHEY, CDR2 SVGEGT. With 6 bases removed from V and 3 bases from J, the gap between germline ends came to 6 bases. CDR3 coding DNA: TGTGCCAGCAGCAACAGTGGAAACACCATATATTTT. Translation gives CASSNSGNTIYF.

V is TRBV4-1 and J is TRBJ1-5; 11 bases are shared with TRBD1. The V and J ends lost 1 base and 6 bases, in that order; junction bases with no gene match: 2. CDR3 length equals 15 residues. The germline V gene has CDR1 MGHRA and CDR2 YSYEKL. DNA for the CDR3: TGCGCCAGCAGCCAAGCGGACAGGGGGCCTCAGCCCCAGCATTTT. Translating gives CASSQADRGPQPQHF.

This chain connects TRBV5-1 to TRBJ1-5; D is possibly TRBD1 (5 bases). V lost 3 bases to trimming and J lost 7 bases, with 11 bases between them. Germline-derived CDR1 and CDR2 are SGHRS and YFSETQ. This CDR3 spans 13 amino acids. Here the CDR3 DNA reads TGCGCCAGCAGCTATGGGGCAGGGCAGCCCCAGCATTTT. Translating gives CASSYGAGQPQHF.

The chain links TRBV16 to TRBJ2-7, with D tentatively TRBD1 (6 bases). The V end lost 3 bases, the J end lost 10 bases, and 16 bases lay between the germline ends. This CDR3 spans 13 amino acids. Germline-derived CDR1 and CDR2 are KGHSY and FQNENV. In DNA form, the CDR3 reads TGTGCCAGCAGCCAGCACAGGGCGGGCTACCAGTACTTC. As protein: CASSQHRAGYQYF.

The CDR3 protein is CASSSQGYDEKLFF. DNA of the CDR3: TGTGCCAGCAGTTCGCAGGGGTACGATGAAAAACTGTTTTTT. The chain joins TRBV6-5 to TRBJ1-4; a possible D gene is TRBD1 (6 bases). Germline-derived CDR1 and CDR2 are MNHEY and SVGAGI. The CDR3 consists of 14 residues. With 4 bases removed from V and 6 bases from J, the gap between germline ends came to 12 bases.

This clone was picked up a small number of times. The CDR3 nucleotides are TGTGCCAGCAGTAACATGCCTAACATTGCAACTAATGAAAAACTGTTTTTT. Encoded protein: CASSNMPNIATNEKLFF. The genes are TRBV5-4 and TRBJ1-4, with D unresolved. The CDR3 spans 17 residues. Germline CDR1 reads SGHNT; CDR2 reads YYREEE (reference sequence). V lost 5 bases and J 0 bases, leaving 17 bases between the germline ends.

The chain employs TRBV4-3 and TRBJ1-4, with D unclear. The germline V and J ends were trimmed by 4 bases and 6 bases, with 12 bases remaining between them. The germline V gene has CDR1 LGHNA and CDR2 YSLEER. The CDR3 is 14 amino acids. Here the CDR3 DNA reads TGCGCCAGCAGCCTAGGAGGGTTTGATGAAAAACTGTTTTTT. This encodes CASSLGGFDEKLFF.

The V gene is TRBV28, the J gene TRBJ2-5, with D perhaps matching TRBD1 (6 bases). There are 12 residues in the CDR3. The V gene's germline CDR1 is MDHEN and CDR2 SYDVKM. V shed 3 bases and J shed 7 bases, with 9 bases lying between them. Here the CDR3 reads CASSLGAATQYF. CDR3 bases: TGTGCCAGCAGTTTGGGGGCGGCGACCCAGTACTTC.

The CDR3 DNA follows: TGTGCCACTCCGGACAGGGGAAGTCCCCAGCATTTT. Translation: CATPDRGSPQHF. The chain links TRBV27 to TRBJ1-5; 9 bases are shared with TRBD1. The CDR3 is 12 amino acids. From germline, CDR1 is MNHEY and CDR2 SMNVEV (reference sequence). V was clipped by 10 bases and J by 10 bases; unmatched bases: 8.

The chain recombines TRBV16 with TRBJ1-2; D gene ambiguous. CDR1 is KGHSY and CDR2 is FQNENV in the germline V gene. CDR3 size: 11 residues. Trimming cost V 1 base and J 8 bases, with 5 bases left between them. The CDR3 loop is CASSQLLGYTF. The CDR3, as DNA: TGTGCCAGCAGCCAATTACTAGGCTACACCTTC.

The genes are TRBV7-9 and TRBJ2-5, with D maybe TRBD1 (5 bases). V was pared by 8 bases and J by 4 bases, with 32 bases between. The CDR3 contains 19 residues. The germline V gene has CDR1 SEHNR and CDR2 FQNEAQ (reference sequence). CDR3 sequence (DNA): TGTGCCAGCGGCGATAGGAGAATCAGGCGCGTAGGGGTCGTAGAGACCCAGTACTTC. Its translation: CASGDRRIRRVGVVETQYF.

The chain has TRBV6-6 and TRBJ2-2; 7 nucleotides agree with TRBD1. With 2 bases clipped from V and 2 bases from J, the junction kept 2 bases outside the gene matches. Germline V CDR1 and CDR2: MNHNY, SVGAGI (reference sequence). This CDR3 contains 15 residues. The CDR3 is CASSYGQVNTGELFF. The CDR3 region has the DNA TGTGCCAGCAGTTACGGACAGGTTAACACCGGGGAGCTGTTTTTT.